The 18 T cell receptor beta chains presented below share a single source sample, sequenced in a study of control samples from healthy donors and cancer patients. The data were produced by immunoSEQ multiplex PCR, yet TCRdb's version contains in-frame clones alone and is incomplete. Of roughly 150,000 clones listed, around 90% were seen once; the top ten hold just under 5%. The sequenced sample consisted of blood. These receptor sequences come from a man aged 25-40 years in good health.

Only one count was recorded for this clone. The J gene is TRBJ2-7, the V gene TRBV4-1; D is unresolved. Deletions cut 2 bases from V and 1 base from J, with 6 bases between. The CDR3 loop spans 13 amino acids. Germline CDR1 is MGHRA and CDR2 is YSYEKL. The CDR3 DNA is TGCGCCAGCAGCCAAACAGAATCCTACGAGCAGTACTTC. Amino acids: CASSQTESYEQYF.

This clone was picked up one time. The chain uses TRBV3-1 (or the pseudogene TRBV3-2) and TRBJ2-7, with a possible D match to TRBD2 (5 bases). This CDR3 has 13 residues. Trimming removed 4 bases from V and 7 bases from J, with 14 bases in between. Germline values: CDR1 LGHDT, CDR2 YNNKEL (reference sequence). The CDR3 sequence: CASSLVVSGEQYF. Here the CDR3 DNA reads TGTGCCAGCAGCCTAGTAGTATCGGGGGAGCAGTACTTC.

The chain couples TRBV27 to TRBJ1-5, with D possibly TRBD1 on 6 matching bases. Between the trimmed V and J ends, which lost 8 bases and 5 bases, there was a span of 16 bases. The CDR3 is made up of 14 amino acids. CDR1 MNHEY and CDR2 SMNVEV come from the germline V gene (reference sequence). CDR3 coding DNA: TGTGCCAGCGGGGGGGGACGGGGGCATCAGCCCCAGCATTTT. It specifies CASGGGRGHQPQHF.

V gene TRBV27 combines with J gene TRBJ1-4, with 7 bases aligning to TRBD1. Unmatched junction bases numbered 8, after V lost 0 bases and J lost 4 bases. Germline lookup yields CDR1 MNHEY and CDR2 SMNVEV (reference sequence). This CDR3 is built from 17 residues. The CDR3 is CASSLSFLGGNNEKLFF. DNA of the CDR3: TGTGCCAGCAGTTTATCGTTTTTAGGGGGCAATAATGAAAAACTGTTTTTT.

The rearrangement uses TRBV7-9 and TRBJ2-7; TRBD1 matches at 7 bases. The CDR3 extends over 13 amino acids. V was pared by 7 bases and J by 7 bases, with 10 bases of the junction left unmatched. Germline CDR1 is SEHNR and CDR2 is FQNEAQ (reference sequence). CDR3 sequence reads: CASTLRGLGEQYF. The CDR3 DNA sequence: TGTGCCAGCACATTAAGGGGGCTGGGGGAGCAGTACTTC.

As regards this clone: This CDR3 is missing its conserved last phenylalanine or tryptophan, likely due to a read error. The limits of the CDR3 on the DNA are not certain, so only TCRdb's listed CDR3 is given. CDR3 amino acids: CASSRPRFGRIC. This sequence joins TRBV23-1 and TRBJ2-7; the table's TRBD2 call for D was not verified on the DNA. Being an ORF, TRBV23-1 has a function that is uncertain. The CDR3 has 12 amino acids, counting both end residues.

The gene calls are TRBV24-1 and TRBJ1-5; D not certain. The CDR3 is made up of 14 amino acids. Trimming cost V 3 bases and J 3 bases, with 8 bases left between them. The germline V gene has CDR1 KGHDR and CDR2 SFDVKD. CDR3 loop: CATSDPDINQPQHF. In DNA, the CDR3 is TGTGCCACCAGTGATCCTGATATCAATCAGCCCCAGCATTTT.

In regard to this clone: This same CDR3 is encoded by further DNA sequences in the sample. This chain connects TRBV9 to TRBJ1-6, with D unclear. The germline gives CDR1 SGDLS, CDR2 YYNGEE. Deletions cut 0 bases from V and 6 bases from J, with 4 bases between. The CDR3 runs to 13 residues. CDR3 sequence: CASSVDGNSPLHF. As DNA, the CDR3 is TGTGCCAGCAGCGTAGATGGTAATTCACCCCTCCACTTT.

V is TRBV10-3 and J is TRBJ2-7; 7 nucleotides agree with TRBD2. The V and J ends lost 3 bases and 2 bases, in that order; junction bases with no gene match: 1. Germline V gives CDR1 ENHRY, CDR2 SYGVKD. The CDR3 consists of 13 residues. The CDR3 DNA follows: TGTGCCATCAGTGAAGGACTAGCCTACGAGCAGTACTTC. Its translation: CAISEGLAYEQYF.

This clone is a singleton in its sample. The chain recombines TRBV5-8 with TRBJ2-7; TRBD2 matches at 7 bases. Per germline, CDR1 SGHTS and CDR2 YDEGEE. This CDR3 is built from 15 residues. The V and J ends lost 2 bases and 4 bases, in that order; junction bases with no gene match: 9. CDR3 region: CASSFGGEVPYEQYF. The DNA of the CDR3 is TGTGCCAGCAGCTTTGGGGGGGAGGTCCCATACGAGCAGTACTTC. Full variable domain (rest looked up from reference TRBV5-8 and TRBJ2-7): EAGVTQSPTHLIKTRGQQATLRCSPISGHTSVYWYQQALGLGLQFLLWYDEGEERNRGNFPPRFSGRQFPNYSSELNVNALELEDSALYLCASSFGGEVPYEQYFGPGTRLTVT.

The chain has TRBV20-1 and TRBJ2-7, with TRBD2 identical over 7 bases. The V segment lost 3 bases and the J segment 0 bases; nucleotides outside the gene matches: 5. This CDR3 region has 14 residues. CDR1 and CDR2 from the germline V gene are DFQATT and SNEGSKA (reference sequence). CDR3 protein: CSASEGGPSYEQYF. CDR3 nucleotides: TGCAGTGCTAGTGAGGGAGGGCCCTCCTACGAGCAGTACTTC.

The chain uses TRBV28 and TRBJ1-3, with a weak D call TRBD1 (5 bases). This CDR3 is 14 amino acids long. The germline V gene has CDR1 MDHEN and CDR2 SYDVKM. Deletions cut 6 bases from V and 4 bases from J, with 13 bases between. CDR3 DNA sequence: TGTGCCAGCAGACAGGATGCTTCGGGAAACACCATATATTTT. Translation: CASRQDASGNTIYF.

V usage is TRBV5-1 and J usage is TRBJ2-3; D ambiguous. This CDR3 has 12 residues. Trimming removed 3 bases at V and 5 bases at J, with 7 bases between. Germline assignment: CDR1 SGHRS and CDR2 YFSETQ. CDR3 DNA: TGCGCCAGCAGCTCCCCAGAAGATACGCAGTATTTT. It codes for CASSSPEDTQYF.

V usage is TRBV6-2 or TRBV6-3 and J usage is TRBJ2-3; D uncertain. This CDR3 has 12 residues. V was cut by 5 bases and J by 3 bases, with 6 bases left in between. Looked up from germline, CDR1 is MNHEY and CDR2 is SVGEGT. The CDR3 nucleotides are TGTGCCAGCAGTCAGGCGACAGATACGCAGTATTTT. It is translated as CASSQATDTQYF.

The J gene is TRBJ1-6, the V gene TRBV3-1 (or the pseudogene TRBV3-2), with D possibly matching TRBD1 (6 bases). The germline V gene encodes CDR1 LGHDT and CDR2 YNNKEL (reference sequence). The CDR3 totals 14 residues. Trimming left V 1 base short and J 7 bases short, with 8 bases between. CDR3 sequence reads: CASSQGQGNSPLHF. The CDR3 DNA sequence: TGTGCCAGCAGCCAAGGGCAGGGGAATTCACCCCTCCACTTT.

The chain employs TRBV5-1 and TRBJ2-5; the D gene could be TRBD1 or TRBD2 (5 bases each). The germline V gene has CDR1 SGHRS and CDR2 YFSETQ. The length of the CDR3 is 14 residues. With 3 bases removed from V and 4 bases from J, the gap between germline ends came to 13 bases. The DNA of the CDR3 is TGCGCCAGCAGCTCCCGGGGTCAGGGAGAGACCCAGTACTTC. This encodes CASSSRGQGETQYF.

V is TRBV12-3 or TRBV12-4 and J is TRBJ2-7; D remains ambiguous. This CDR3 is built from 13 residues. The ends were cut back, 4 bases at V and 1 base at J, with 8 bases in the middle. The CDR3 loop is CASSSYGSYEQYF. The CDR3 DNA reads TGTGCCAGCAGTTCCTACGGTTCCTACGAGCAGTACTTC.

The chain links TRBV15 to TRBJ1-1; 9 bases are a match to TRBD1. Looked up from germline, CDR1 is LNHNV and CDR2 is YYDKDF (reference sequence). Losses at the gene ends were 0 bases for V and 3 bases for J; bases not matched to a gene: 8. CDR3 length: 17 amino acids. CDR3 nucleotide sequence: TGTGCCACCAGCAGAGATAGGGGGGACAGGGTCGACACTGAAGCTTTCTTT. Translating it yields CATSRDRGDRVDTEAFF.